This T cell receptor (beta chain) was sequenced during a study of cytomegalovirus exposure and HLA in healthy donors. Study-level results: Reportedly, fewer N-insertions than the approximately 650-donor mean appeared in an Asian-associated ancestry cluster in a later analysis. Later analysis placed DRB1 highest and HLA-C lowest in TCR association rates, which differed by HLA locus.

V gave up 3 bases and J gave up 5 bases; unmatched junction bases: 6. The CDR3 spans 15 residues. The germline CDR1 and CDR2 sequences are SGHRS and YFSETQ. The PCR employed 60 Vbeta primers together with 13 Jbeta primers. Sequencing was performed with immunoSEQ multiplex PCR; in TCRdb, only in-frame clones are kept and a portion is missing. The sample includes 95,000 to 150,000 clones, roughly 66% of them seen just once. Comment on this clone: Its antigen is as yet unknown.

This sequence joins TRBV5-1 and TRBJ1-1; 11 bases match TRBD1. The material sequenced was PBMCs. This clonotype was obtained from a man between 18 and 29 years old in good health and CMV-seronegative. CDR3 amino acids: CASSSRTGGETEAFF. The CDR3 coding sequence is TGCGCCAGCAGCTCCCGGACAGGGGGCGAAACTGAAGCTTTCTTT. Full variable domain (remainder filled in from reference TRBV5-1 and TRBJ1-1): KAGVTQTPRYLIKTRGQQVTLSCSPISGHRSVSWYQQTPGQGLQFLFEYFSETQRNKGNFPGRFSGRQFSNSRSEMNVSTLELGDSALYLCASSSRTGGETEAFFGQGTRLTVV.